A selection of T cell receptor beta chains follows, all from one sample in a study of identifying expanded T cells in peripheral blood. The assay was immunoSEQ multiplex PCR, and TCRdb's table has in-frame clones only and misses some. Seen here are more than 75,000 clones, about 88% observed once, and the top ten hold around 4.3%. Sequences were obtained from blood. These receptors were taken from a person aged 18-69 years in good health. CDR3s include the opening cysteine and the closing phenylalanine or tryptophan. The D gene is left open where the match is weak. Some rows mark clone size as missing; the rest say once, few, many or name a class of expanded clone.

d_call	v_call	j_call	clone_size	cdr3_nt	cdr3_aa
TRBD1	TRBV7-2	TRBJ1-2	.	TGTGCCAGCAGCCTCGAGACAGGGTTTGGCTACACCTTC	CASSLETGFGYTF
.	TRBV2	TRBJ1-2	.	TGTGCCAGCAGTGAAAACAGGGTTAACTATGGCTACACCTTC	CASSENRVNYGYTF
TRBD1	TRBV5-4	TRBJ1-2	.	TGTGCCAGCAGCCCGGACAGGTCGGATGGCTACACCTTC	CASSPDRSDGYTF
TRBD2	TRBV7-9	TRBJ2-5	.	TGTGCCAGCAACTTAGGGCGGGGGGGCCGAGAGACCCAGTACTTC	CASNLGRGGRETQYF
.	TRBV7-3	TRBJ1-5	few	TGTGCCAGCAGCCCCAAGGTTCAGCCCCAGCATTTT	CASSPKVQPQHF
TRBD2	TRBV7-9	TRBJ2-5	.	TGTGCCAGCAGCTTGGGACTAGCGGAACAAGAGACCCAGTACTTC	CASSLGLAEQETQYF
.	TRBV6-6	TRBJ1-6	few	TGTGCCAGCAGTTACTCGGGAGGGGATAATTCACCCCTCCACTTT	CASSYSGGDNSPLHF
.	TRBV28	TRBJ2-3	.	TGTGCCAGCAGTCTCACCGGGTGGGGGCGAAGCACAGATACGCAGTATTTT	CASSLTGWGRSTDTQYF
.	TRBV27	TRBJ1-2	.	TGTGCCAGCAGTTCCGGGTATGGCTACACCTTC	CASSSGYGYTF
TRBD2	TRBV6-6	TRBJ2-1	.	TGTGCCAGCAGTTACGGGGCTAGCGGTTACAATGAGCAGTTCTTC	CASSYGASGYNEQFF
.	TRBV5-1	TRBJ2-5	.	TGCGCCAGCAGCGGGGGCAGGCGGGTAGCAGAGACCCAGTACTTC	CASSGGRRVAETQYF
TRBD1	TRBV27	TRBJ2-7	.	TGTGCCAGCAGGACCTCGGGACAGTACGAGCAGTACTTC	CASRTSGQYEQYF
TRBD1	TRBV9	TRBJ2-2	.	TGTGCCAGCAGCGTCGGGACAGGGGAAACCGGGGAGCTGTTTTTT	CASSVGTGETGELFF
.	TRBV5-4	TRBJ2-7	.	TGTGCCAGCAGCTTGGAGGGGGGTCTACTCTACGAGCAGTACTTC	CASSLEGGLLYEQYF
.	TRBV29-1	TRBJ2-3	.	TGCAGCGCTACCCGGCCAGCGGGTGGACGCACAGATACGCAGTATTTT	CSATRPAGGRTDTQYF
.	TRBV28	TRBJ1-5	.	TGTGCCAGCAGTTTCCACGGGGCAGGGCCCAGTCAGCCCCAGCATTTT	CASSFHGAGPSQPQHF
.	TRBV9	TRBJ1-6	.	TGTGCCAGCAGCCCTCAGACCGGCCCACCCCTCCACTTT	CASSPQTGPPLHF
.	TRBV19	TRBJ1-2	.	TGTGCCAGTATCGGGAGGGAAGGAGGAAACTATGGCTACACCTTC	CASIGREGGNYGYTF
.	TRBV6-5	TRBJ2-3	.	TGTGCCAGCAGTCCGCTCAGCACAGATACGCAGTATTTT	CASSPLSTDTQYF
.	TRBV6-1	TRBJ1-2	medium-sized	TGTGCCAGCAGTGGATGGGGGGGGTCAGGTGGCTACACCTTC	CASSGWGGSGGYTF
.	TRBV19	TRBJ2-1	.	TGTGCCAGTAGTAACGGGAATAACTACAATGAGCAGTTCTTC	CASSNGNNYNEQFF
TRBD2	TRBV25-1	TRBJ2-5	.	TGTGCCAGCAGTGAATATACTAGCGGGGAGACCCAGTACTTC	CASSEYTSGETQYF